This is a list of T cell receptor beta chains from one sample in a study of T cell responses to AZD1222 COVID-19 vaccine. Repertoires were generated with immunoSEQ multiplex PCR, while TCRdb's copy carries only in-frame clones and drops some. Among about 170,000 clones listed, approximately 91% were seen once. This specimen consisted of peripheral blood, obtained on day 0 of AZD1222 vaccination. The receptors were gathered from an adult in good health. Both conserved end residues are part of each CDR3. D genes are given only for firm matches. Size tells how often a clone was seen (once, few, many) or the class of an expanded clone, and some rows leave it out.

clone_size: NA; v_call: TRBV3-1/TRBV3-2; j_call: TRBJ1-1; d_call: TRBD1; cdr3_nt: TGTGCCAGCAGCCGCAGGGGACAGGGGGCTGGTGAAGCTTTCTTT; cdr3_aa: CASSRRGQGAGEAFF
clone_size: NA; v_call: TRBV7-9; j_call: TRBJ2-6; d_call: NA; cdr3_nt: TGTGCCAGCAGCTTATGGGCAGGCTCTGGGGCCAACGTCCTGACTTTC; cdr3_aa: CASSLWAGSGANVLTF
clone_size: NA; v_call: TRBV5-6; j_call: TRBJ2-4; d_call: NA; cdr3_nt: TGTGCCAGCAGCTTGGAGGGGGGCCCAAAGGACATTCAGTACTTC; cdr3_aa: CASSLEGGPKDIQYF
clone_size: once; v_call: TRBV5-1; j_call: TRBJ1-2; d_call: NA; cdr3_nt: TGCGCCAGCAGCTTGGGAGGGGATTCCTTTCCCTATGGCTACACCTTC; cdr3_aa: CASSLGGDSFPYGYTF
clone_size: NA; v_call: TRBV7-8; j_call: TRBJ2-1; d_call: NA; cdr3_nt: TGTGCCAGCAGCAGTCGCAGGGGAATCGATGAGCAGTTCTTC; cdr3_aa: CASSSRRGIDEQFF
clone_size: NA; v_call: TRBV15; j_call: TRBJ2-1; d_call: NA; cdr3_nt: TGTGCCACCAGCGAGCAGGGGGGTTGGAATGAGCAGTTCTTC; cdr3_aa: CATSEQGGWNEQFF
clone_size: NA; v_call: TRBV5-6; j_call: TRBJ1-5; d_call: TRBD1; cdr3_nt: TGTGCCAGCAGCCGCCAGACAGGGGGACTCTTATATAGCAATCAGCCCCAGCATTTT; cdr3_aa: CASSRQTGGLLYSNQPQHF
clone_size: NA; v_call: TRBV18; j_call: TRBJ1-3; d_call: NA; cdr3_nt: TGTGCCAGCTCACCAAAGGAGTCTGGAAACACCATATATTTT; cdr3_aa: CASSPKESGNTIYF
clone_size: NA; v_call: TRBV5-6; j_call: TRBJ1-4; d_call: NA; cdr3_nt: TGTGCCAGCAGCCCTAGAGGCAGGGGTGAAAAACTGTTTTTT; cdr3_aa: CASSPRGRGEKLFF
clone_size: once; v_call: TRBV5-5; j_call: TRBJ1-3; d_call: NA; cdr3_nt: TGTGCCAGCAGCTTGGAACGACCGATCCCCTCTGGAAACACCATATATTTT; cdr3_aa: CASSLERPIPSGNTIYF
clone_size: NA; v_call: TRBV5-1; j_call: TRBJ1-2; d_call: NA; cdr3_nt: TGCGCCAGCAGCCCTGGACAGAACTATGGCTACACCTTC; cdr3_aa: CASSPGQNYGYTF
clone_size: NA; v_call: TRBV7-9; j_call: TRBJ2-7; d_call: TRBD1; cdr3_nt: TGTGCCAGCAGCCCGGGACAGTCCTACGAGCAGTACTTC; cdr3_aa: CASSPGQSYEQYF
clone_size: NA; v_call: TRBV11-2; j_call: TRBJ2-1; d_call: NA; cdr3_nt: TGTGCCAGCAGCTTAATAACTAGTCTTTACAATGAGCAGTTCTTC; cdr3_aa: CASSLITSLYNEQFF
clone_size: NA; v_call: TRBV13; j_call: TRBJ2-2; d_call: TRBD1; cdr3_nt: TGTGCCAGCAGCTTAGGAATTGGGACAGGGAGAAGGAACACCGGGGAGCTGTTTTTT; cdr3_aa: CASSLGIGTGRRNTGELFF
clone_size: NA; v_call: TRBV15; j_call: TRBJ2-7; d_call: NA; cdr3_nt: TGTGCCACCAGCAGAGATCAATGGGGATACGAGCAGTACTTC; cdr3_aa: CATSRDQWGYEQYF
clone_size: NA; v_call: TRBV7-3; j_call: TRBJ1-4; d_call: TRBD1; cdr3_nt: TGTGCCAGCAGCTTAACCGGGACAGGGGTGGAAAAACTGTTTTTT; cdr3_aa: CASSLTGTGVEKLFF
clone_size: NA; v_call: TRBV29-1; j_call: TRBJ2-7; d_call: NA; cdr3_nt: TGCAGCATACGGGAGCTTTCCTACGAGCAGTACTTC; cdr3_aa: CSIRELSYEQYF
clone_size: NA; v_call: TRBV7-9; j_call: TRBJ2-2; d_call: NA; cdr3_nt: TGTGCCAGCAGCCCGAGTTGGGGGGGCGCTGCCGGGGAGCTGTTTTTT; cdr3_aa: CASSPSWGGAAGELFF
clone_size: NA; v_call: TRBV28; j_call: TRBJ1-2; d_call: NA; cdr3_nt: TGTGCCAGCAGTTTGGGACCGCGATATGGCTACACCTTC; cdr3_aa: CASSLGPRYGYTF
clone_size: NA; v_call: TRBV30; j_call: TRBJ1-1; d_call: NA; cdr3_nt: TGTGCCTGGAGTCCGGGACTCCAGGGAACTGAAGCTTTCTTT; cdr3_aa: CAWSPGLQGTEAFF
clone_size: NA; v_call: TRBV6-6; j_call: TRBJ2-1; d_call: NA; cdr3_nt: TGTGCCAGCGCTCGGGGGTTCGGCAATGAGCAGTTCTTC; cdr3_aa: CASARGFGNEQFF
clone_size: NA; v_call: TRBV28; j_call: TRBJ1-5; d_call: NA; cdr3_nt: TGTGCCAGCAGTTTGGGCTGGGGGGGCGCGGGTCAGCCCCAGCATTTT; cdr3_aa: CASSLGWGGAGQPQHF
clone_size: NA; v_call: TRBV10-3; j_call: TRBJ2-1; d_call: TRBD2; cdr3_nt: TGTGCCATCAGTGCGGGAACAGGGATAGGGACTAGGGGCAACGCGCAGTTCTTC; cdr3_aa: CAISAGTGIGTRGNAQFF
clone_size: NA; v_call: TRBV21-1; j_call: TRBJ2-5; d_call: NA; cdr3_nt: TGTGCCGGGAAGGGCAGGGGCTATCAAGAGACCCAGTACTTC; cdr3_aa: CAGKGRGYQETQYF
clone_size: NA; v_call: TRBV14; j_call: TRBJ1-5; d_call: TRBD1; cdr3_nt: TGTGCCAGCAGCACTGGTCCAGACAGGGGAGTTGATCAGCCCCAGCATTTT; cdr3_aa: CASSTGPDRGVDQPQHF
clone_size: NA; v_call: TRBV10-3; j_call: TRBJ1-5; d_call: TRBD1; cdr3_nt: TGTGCCATCAGGGCGGGACAGGGGAACGCTCAGCCCCAGCATTTT; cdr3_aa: CAIRAGQGNAQPQHF
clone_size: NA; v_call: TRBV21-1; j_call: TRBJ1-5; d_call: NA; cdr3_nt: TGTGCCAGCAGCAAAGACAGGGGGCTCGCCGATAGCAATCAGCCCCAGCATTTT; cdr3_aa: CASSKDRGLADSNQPQHF
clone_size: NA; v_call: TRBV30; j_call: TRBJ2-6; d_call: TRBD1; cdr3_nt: TGTGCCTGGAGCGTCGGGACAGGGTATGGGGCCAACGTCCTGACTTTC; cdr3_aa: CAWSVGTGYGANVLTF
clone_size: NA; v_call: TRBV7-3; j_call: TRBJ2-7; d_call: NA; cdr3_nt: TGTGCCAGCAGCTTCTCCAGGGAAGACGAGCAGTACTTC; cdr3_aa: CASSFSREDEQYF
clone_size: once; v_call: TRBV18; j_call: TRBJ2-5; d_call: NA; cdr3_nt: TGTGCCAGCTCACCACGAGGACTGGGTGGAGAGACCCAGTACTTC; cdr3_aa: CASSPRGLGGETQYF
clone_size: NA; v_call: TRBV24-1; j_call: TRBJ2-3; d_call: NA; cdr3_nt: TGTGCCACCAGTGGATACGGCACAGATACGCAGTATTTT; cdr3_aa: CATSGYGTDTQYF
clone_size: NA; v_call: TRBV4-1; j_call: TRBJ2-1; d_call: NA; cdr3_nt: TGCGCCAGCAGCCAAGATGCTAGCCGGAGAAACAATGAGCAGTTCTTC; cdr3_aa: CASSQDASRRNNEQFF
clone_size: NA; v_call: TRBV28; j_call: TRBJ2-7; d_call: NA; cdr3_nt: TGTGCCAGCAGGCTAGGGAAGCGGGTCGAGCAGTACTTC; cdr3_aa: CASRLGKRVEQYF
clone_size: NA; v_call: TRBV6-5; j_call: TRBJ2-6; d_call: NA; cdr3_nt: TGTGCCAGCAGTTTCAGCGGGGGGGCCAACGTCCTGACTTTC; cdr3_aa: CASSFSGGANVLTF
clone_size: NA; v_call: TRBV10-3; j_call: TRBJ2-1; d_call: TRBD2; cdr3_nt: TGTGCCATCAGTCCGCGACTAGCGGGGGGCAGCTCCTACAATGAGCAGTTCTTC; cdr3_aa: CAISPRLAGGSSYNEQFF
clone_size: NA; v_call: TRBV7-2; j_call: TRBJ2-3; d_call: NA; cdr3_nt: TGTGCCAGCAGCCCGGGGTGGGGGTTCACAGATACGCAGTATTTT; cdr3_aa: CASSPGWGFTDTQYF
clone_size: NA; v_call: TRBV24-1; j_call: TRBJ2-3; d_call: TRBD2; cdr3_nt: TGTGCCACCAGCCTAGCGGGGGGGGGCAGAAAAGATACGCAGTATTTT; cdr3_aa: CATSLAGGGRKDTQYF
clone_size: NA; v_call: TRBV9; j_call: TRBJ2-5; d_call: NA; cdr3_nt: TGTGCCAGCAGCGTAAGCCCAGAAGAGACCCAGTACTTC; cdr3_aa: CASSVSPEETQYF
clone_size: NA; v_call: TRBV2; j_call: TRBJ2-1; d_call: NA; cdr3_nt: TGTGCCAGCAGTGTGGGCCTTCAATCCTACAATGAGCAGTTCTTC; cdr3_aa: CASSVGLQSYNEQFF
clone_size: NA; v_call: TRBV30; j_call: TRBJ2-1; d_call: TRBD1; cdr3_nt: TGTGCCTGGAGTCAACAGGGGAAACGGCAGTTCTTC; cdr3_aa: CAWSQQGKRQFF
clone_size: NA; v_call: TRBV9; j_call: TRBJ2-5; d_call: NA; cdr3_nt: TGTGCCAGCAGCGTAGGATCCAAGCGGGTACAAGAGACCCAGTACTTC; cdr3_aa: CASSVGSKRVQETQYF
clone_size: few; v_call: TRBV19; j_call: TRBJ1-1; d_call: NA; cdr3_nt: TGTGCCAGTAGCAGCCGGGGACCGAACACTGAAGCTTTCTTT; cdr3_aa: CASSSRGPNTEAFF
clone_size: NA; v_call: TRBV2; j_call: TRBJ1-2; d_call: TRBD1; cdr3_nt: TGTGCCAGCCGCCAAGCGGGGACAGACTATGGCTACACCTTC; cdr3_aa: CASRQAGTDYGYTF
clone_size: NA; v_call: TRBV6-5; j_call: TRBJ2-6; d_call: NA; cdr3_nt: TGTGCCAGCAGCCACGAGGGGGCCAACGTCCTGACTTTC; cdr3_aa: CASSHEGANVLTF
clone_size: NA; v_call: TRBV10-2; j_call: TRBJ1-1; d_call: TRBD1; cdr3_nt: TGCGCCAGCAGCCAGGGGGCCATGAACACTGAAGCTTTCTTT; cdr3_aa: CASSQGAMNTEAFF
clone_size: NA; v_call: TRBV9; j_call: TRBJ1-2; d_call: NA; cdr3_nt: TGTGCCAGCAGCGTAGATGCAGGGAATTACTATGGCTACACCTTC; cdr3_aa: CASSVDAGNYYGYTF
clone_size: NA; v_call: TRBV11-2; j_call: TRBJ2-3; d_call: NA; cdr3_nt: TGTGCCAGCAGCTTAGAATCAGGGGTACACACAGATACGCAGTATTTT; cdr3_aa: CASSLESGVHTDTQYF
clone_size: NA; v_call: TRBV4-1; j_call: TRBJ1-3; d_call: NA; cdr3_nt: TGCGCCAGCAGCCAAGATACGGGGGGGCTCGGAAACACCATATATTTT; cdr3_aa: CASSQDTGGLGNTIYF